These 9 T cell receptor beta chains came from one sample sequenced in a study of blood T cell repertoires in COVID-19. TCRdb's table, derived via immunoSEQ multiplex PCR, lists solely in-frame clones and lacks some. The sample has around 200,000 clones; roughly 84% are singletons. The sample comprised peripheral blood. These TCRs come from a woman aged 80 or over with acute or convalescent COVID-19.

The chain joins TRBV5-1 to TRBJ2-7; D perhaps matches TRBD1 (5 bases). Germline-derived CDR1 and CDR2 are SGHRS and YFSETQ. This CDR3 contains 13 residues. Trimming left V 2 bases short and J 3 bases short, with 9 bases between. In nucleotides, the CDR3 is TGCGCCAGCAGCTTACTAACAGGCTACGAGCAGTACTTC. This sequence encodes CASSLLTGYEQYF.

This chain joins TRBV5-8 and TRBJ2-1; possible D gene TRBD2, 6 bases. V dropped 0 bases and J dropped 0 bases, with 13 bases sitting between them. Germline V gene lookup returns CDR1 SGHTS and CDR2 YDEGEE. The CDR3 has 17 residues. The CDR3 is CASSLGRSGSSYNEQFF. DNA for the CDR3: TGTGCCAGCAGCTTGGGTAGATCCGGGAGCTCCTACAATGAGCAGTTCTTC. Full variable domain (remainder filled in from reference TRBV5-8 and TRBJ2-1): EAGVTQSPTHLIKTRGQQATLRCSPISGHTSVYWYQQALGLGLQFLLWYDEGEERNRGNFPPRFSGRQFPNYSSELNVNALELEDSALYLCASSLGRSGSSYNEQFFGPGTRLTVL.

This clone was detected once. Here the CDR3 DNA reads TGTGCCAGCAGTTACTCTTCGGGAGCGCAGTACTTC. Protein product: CASSYSSGAQYF. The J gene is TRBJ2-7, the V gene TRBV6-6; D perhaps matches TRBD2 (6 bases). Trimming left V 0 bases short and J 9 bases short, with 9 bases between. The CDR3 contains 12 residues. CDR1 and CDR2 (germline): MNHNY, SVGAGI (reference sequence).

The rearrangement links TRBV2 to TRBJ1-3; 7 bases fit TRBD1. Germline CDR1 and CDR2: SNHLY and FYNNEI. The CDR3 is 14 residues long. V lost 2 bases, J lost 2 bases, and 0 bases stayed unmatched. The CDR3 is CASSEQGAGNTIYF. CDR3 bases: TGTGCCAGCAGTGAACAGGGGGCTGGAAACACCATATATTTT.

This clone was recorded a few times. CDR3 in amino acids: CASSFVGLAGDEQFF. CDR3 nucleotides: TGTGCCAGCAGTTTTGTGGGACTAGCGGGCGATGAGCAGTTCTTC. V and J are TRBV28 and TRBJ2-1; TRBD2 matches 12 bases. V dropped 3 bases and J dropped 8; count of bases not matched to a gene: 5. This CDR3 comprises 15 residues. Germline V gene sequence: CDR1 MDHEN, CDR2 SYDVKM.

CDR3 loop: CATPLSTGHTEAFF. The CDR3 DNA reads TGTGCCACCCCGCTATCGACAGGGCACACTGAAGCTTTCTTT. The genes are TRBV24-1 and TRBJ1-1; 7 bases align to TRBD1. This CDR3 region has 14 residues. The junction had 9 bases not matched to a gene; V was cut back by 9 bases and J by 3 bases. Germline lookup yields CDR1 KGHDR and CDR2 SFDVKD.

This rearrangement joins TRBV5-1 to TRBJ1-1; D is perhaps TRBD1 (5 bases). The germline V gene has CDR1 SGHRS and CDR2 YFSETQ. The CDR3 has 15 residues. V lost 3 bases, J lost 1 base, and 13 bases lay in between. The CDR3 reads CASSWLPRENTEAFF. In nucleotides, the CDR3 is TGCGCCAGCAGCTGGCTACCCAGGGAGAACACTGAAGCTTTCTTT.

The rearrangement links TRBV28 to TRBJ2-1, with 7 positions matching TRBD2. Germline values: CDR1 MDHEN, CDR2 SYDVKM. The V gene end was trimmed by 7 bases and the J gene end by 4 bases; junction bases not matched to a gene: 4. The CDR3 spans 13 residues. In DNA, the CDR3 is TGTGCCAGCACCAAGGGAGGGTACAATGAGCAGTTCTTC. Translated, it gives CASTKGGYNEQFF.

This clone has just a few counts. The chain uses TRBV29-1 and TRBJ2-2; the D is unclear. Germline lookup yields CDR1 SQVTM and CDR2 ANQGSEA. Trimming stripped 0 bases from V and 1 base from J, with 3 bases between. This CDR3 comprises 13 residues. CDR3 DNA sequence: TGCAGCGTTGAAGACGGGAACACCGGGGAGCTGTTTTTT. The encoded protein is CSVEDGNTGELFF.